The 8 T cell receptor beta chains reported below all come from one sample, sequenced in a study of cytomegalovirus exposure and HLA in healthy donors. The PCR had 60 Vbeta and 13 Jbeta primers. Data came from immunoSEQ multiplex PCR; TCRdb stores just in-frame clones and leaves some out. The table lists under 100,000 clones, roughly a tenth of them singletons. The sequenced material came from PBMCs. The receptors originated from a man between 60 and 75 years old in good health and CMV-seropositive.

This clone showed up just a few times. The rearrangement links TRBV15 to TRBJ1-5; D might be TRBD1 (6 bases). This CDR3 contains 13 residues. The V gene's germline CDR1 is LNHNV and CDR2 YYDKDF (reference sequence). Trimming shortened V by 2 bases and J by 7 bases, and 9 bases separated the two germline ends. CDR3 nucleotides: TGTGCCACCAGCAGACAGGGGCAGCAGCCCCAGCATTTT. Translating gives CATSRQGQQPQHF.

This clone was seen more than once but under ten times. The chain links TRBV5-4 to TRBJ1-4; D gene unclear. CDR3 length equals 14 residues. Per germline, CDR1 SGHNT and CDR2 YYREEE (reference sequence). Trimming pared 9 bases from V and 7 bases from J, leaving 19 bases between. Written as DNA, the CDR3 is TGTGCCACCACCTCGGGGAGGGAACCTGAAAAACTGTTTTTT. The encoded protein is CATTSGREPEKLFF.

As to this clone: The junction departs from germline at one end; a sequencing error may be responsible. The V gene is TRBV7-7, the J gene TRBJ2-1; 10 bases fit TRBD2. This CDR3 is 15 amino acids long. Germline V gives CDR1 SSHAT, CDR2 FNYEAQ (reference sequence). The CDR3 loop is CASSPGGAGGDEQFF. DNA for the CDR3: TGTGCTAGCAGCCCAGGAGGAGCGGGAGGGGATGAGCAGTTCTTC. Looking up the rest from reference TRBV7-7 and TRBJ2-1 gives the full variable domain: GAGVSQSPRYKVTKRGQDVTLRCDPISSHATLYWYQQALGQGPEFLTYFNYEAQPDKSGLPSDRFSAERPEGSISTLTIQRTEQRDSAMYRCASSPGGAGGDEQFFGPGTRLTVL.

This clone was found a few times. The chain uses TRBV25-1 and TRBJ2-5, with 7 bases lining up with TRBD2. Germline V gene lookup returns CDR1 MGHDK and CDR2 SYGVNS. With 3 bases clipped from V and 5 bases from J, the junction kept 3 bases outside the gene matches. The CDR3 runs to 13 residues. CDR3 sequence reads: CASSEWGGETQYF. CDR3 nucleotide sequence: TGTGCCAGCAGTGAGTGGGGAGGGGAGACCCAGTACTTC.

This clone was seen a few times. The chain carries TRBV28 and TRBJ2-5, with 8 bases that match TRBD2. Germline loops: CDR1 MDHEN, CDR2 SYDVKM. The CDR3 runs 15 residues. V lost 5 bases, J lost 1 base, and 6 bases stayed unmatched. Here the CDR3 reads CASSASRGGQETQYF. CDR3 in DNA: TGTGCCAGCAGTGCTTCTCGGGGGGGCCAAGAGACCCAGTACTTC. Full variable domain (rest looked up from reference TRBV28 and TRBJ2-5): DVKVTQSSRYLVKRTGEKVFLECVQDMDHENMFWYRQDPGLGLRLIYFSYDVKMKEKGDIPEGYSVSREKKERFSLILESASTNQTSMYLCASSASRGGQETQYFGPGTRLLVL.

The chain carries TRBV16 and TRBJ2-5, with TRBD1 identical over 9 bases. CDR1 is KGHSY and CDR2 is FQNENV in the germline V gene. The CDR3 totals 16 residues. With V trimmed by 2 bases and J by 5 bases, 9 bases remained unmatched. CDR3 DNA: TGTGCCAGCAGCCAACAACCGGGACAGGGCGACGAGACCCAGTACTTC. As protein: CASSQQPGQGDETQYF.

This clone was seen a few times. The chain uses TRBV11-2 and TRBJ1-3, with TRBD1 matching 7 bases. The CDR3 has 15 amino acids. The V gene's germline CDR1 is SGHAT and CDR2 FQNNGV. Trimming took 6 bases from V and 0 from J; bases not matched to a gene: 5. CDR3 DNA sequence: TGTGCCAGCAGACCGGGACAGCCCTCTGGAAACACCATATATTTT. Residues: CASRPGQPSGNTIYF.

The rearrangement joins TRBV6-1 to TRBJ1-1, with TRBD1 matching over 8 bases. CDR3 length: 14 residues. In germline, CDR1 is MNHNS, CDR2 SASEGT. The J segment lost 4 bases and the V segment lost 3 bases, leaving 4 bases of the junction unmatched. In DNA, the CDR3 is TGTGCCAGCAGTGAGAGCAGGGGGCTCACTGAAGCTTTCTTT. Residues: CASSESRGLTEAFF.